A selection of T cell receptor beta chains follows, all from one sample in a study of OX40 agonist ivuxolimab in advanced cancers. The method was immunoSEQ multiplex PCR; TCRdb's version includes in-frame clones alone and lacks a portion of them. In the table there are around 53,000 clones, roughly 89% of which are singletons. This specimen consisted of CD4+ or CD8+ T cells sorted from blood, obtained in a trial of the OX40 agonist ivuxolimab. These receptors were collected from an adult with an advanced solid tumor such as melanoma, head and neck, liver or kidney cancer. CDR3s include the opening cysteine and the closing phenylalanine or tryptophan. The D gene is left open where the match is weak. Where a row states a size, it is once, few, many or the class of an expanded clone; other rows omit it.

DNA	CDR3	D	V	size	J
TGTGCCAGCAGCCCAGGTTGGACTAGCGGGGGGACCACAGATACGCAGTATTTT	CASSPGWTSGGTTDTQYF	TRBD2	TRBV7-6	many	TRBJ2-3
TGTGCCAGCAGCTTGTCAGCGCGGAACACTGAAGCTTTCTTT	CASSLSARNTEAFF	-	TRBV5-4	-	TRBJ1-1
TGTGCCAGCAGCCAAAACCCCGGGACAGGGGGTACTGAAGCTTTCTTT	CASSQNPGTGGTEAFF	TRBD1	TRBV4-2	-	TRBJ1-1
TGCGCCAGCAGCGGGGGACAGGGGGAGACCCAGTACTTC	CASSGGQGETQYF	TRBD1	TRBV5-1	-	TRBJ2-5
TGCGCCAGCAGTAGACAGTATAGCAATCAGCCCCAGCATTTT	CASSRQYSNQPQHF	-	TRBV4-1	-	TRBJ1-5
TGCGCCAGCAGCCAAGATCTCAGATCACCCCTCCACTTT	CASSQDLRSPLHF	-	TRBV4-3	-	TRBJ1-6
TGTGCCAGCAGCACCCTAGGGTATACCTACGAGCAGTACTTC	CASSTLGYTYEQYF	-	TRBV5-6	-	TRBJ2-7
TGTGCCAGCAGCTTGAGTCTTTATAATTCACCCCTCCACTTT	CASSLSLYNSPLHF	-	TRBV5-4	-	TRBJ1-6
TGCAGTGCTAGAGCTTTTGAAGCTTTCTTT	CSARAFEAFF	-	TRBV20-1	few	TRBJ1-1
TGTGCCAGCAGCTTCGATGGGTTAAACTATGGCTACACCTTC	CASSFDGLNYGYTF	-	TRBV5-5	-	TRBJ1-2
TGTGCCAGCAGTTTGGTGGGGGCCAACTATAATTCACCCCTCCACTTT	CASSLVGANYNSPLHF	-	TRBV27	-	TRBJ1-6
TGCGCCAGCAGCCAAGGCGTTATACGGACAGGCAGCCGGAGCACTGAAGCTTTCTTT	CASSQGVIRTGSRSTEAFF	TRBD1	TRBV4-1	-	TRBJ1-1
TGCAGCGTTGTCAGAGCGCGGCTCAATGAGCAGTTCTTC	CSVVRARLNEQFF	-	TRBV29-1	-	TRBJ2-1